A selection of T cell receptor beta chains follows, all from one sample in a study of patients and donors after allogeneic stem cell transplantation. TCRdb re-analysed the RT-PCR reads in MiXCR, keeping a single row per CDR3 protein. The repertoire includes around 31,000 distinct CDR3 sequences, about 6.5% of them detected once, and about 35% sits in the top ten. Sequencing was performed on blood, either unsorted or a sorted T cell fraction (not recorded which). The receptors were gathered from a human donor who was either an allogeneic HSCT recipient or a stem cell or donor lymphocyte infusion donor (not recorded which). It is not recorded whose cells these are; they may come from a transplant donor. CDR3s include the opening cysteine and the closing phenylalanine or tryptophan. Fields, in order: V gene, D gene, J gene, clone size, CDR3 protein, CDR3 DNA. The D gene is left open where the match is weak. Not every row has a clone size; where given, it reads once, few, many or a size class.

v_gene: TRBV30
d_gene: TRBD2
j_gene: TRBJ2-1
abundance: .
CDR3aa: CAWKAGATFNEQFF
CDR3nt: TGTGCCTGGAAAGCGGGAGCAACGTTCAATGAGCAGTTCTTC

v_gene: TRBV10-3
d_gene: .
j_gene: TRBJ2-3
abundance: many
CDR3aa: CAIKEAASTDTQYF
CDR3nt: TGTGCCATCAAGGAGGCCGCTAGCACAGATACGCAGTATTTT

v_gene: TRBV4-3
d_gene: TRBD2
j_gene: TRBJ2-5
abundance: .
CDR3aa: CASSQEGLAGETQYF
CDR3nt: TGCGCCAGCAGCCAAGAGGGACTAGCGGGAGAGACCCAGTACTTC

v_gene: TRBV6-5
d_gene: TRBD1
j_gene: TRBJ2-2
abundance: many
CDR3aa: CASSWTGRNTGELFF
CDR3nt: TGTGCCAGCAGTTGGACAGGGCGTAACACCGGGGAGCTGTTTTTT

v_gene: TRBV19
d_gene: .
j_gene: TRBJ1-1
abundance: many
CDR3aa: CASSIRGEDTEAFF
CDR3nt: TGTGCCAGTAGTATAAGAGGGGAGGACACTGAAGCTTTCTTT

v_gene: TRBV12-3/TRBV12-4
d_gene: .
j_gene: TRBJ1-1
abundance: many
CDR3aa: CASSLRAGTNTEAFF
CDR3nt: TGTGCCAGCAGTTTGAGGGCAGGGACGAACACTGAAGCTTTCTTT

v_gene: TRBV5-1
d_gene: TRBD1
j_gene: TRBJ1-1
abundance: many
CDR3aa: CASSTGQGITEAFF
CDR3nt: TGCGCCAGCAGCACGGGACAGGGTATTACTGAAGCTTTCTTT

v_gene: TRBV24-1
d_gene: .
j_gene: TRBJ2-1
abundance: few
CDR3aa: CATSDLGFEQFF
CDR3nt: TGTGCCACCAGTGATCTTGGCTTTGAGCAGTTCTTC

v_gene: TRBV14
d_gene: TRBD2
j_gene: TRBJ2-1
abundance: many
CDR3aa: CASSPGLAGGRNEQFF
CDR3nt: TGTGCCAGCAGCCCCGGACTAGCGGGAGGGCGCAATGAGCAGTTCTTC

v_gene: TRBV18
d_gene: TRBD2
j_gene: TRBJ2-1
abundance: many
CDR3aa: CASSPLGASGINEQFF
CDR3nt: TGTGCCAGCTCACCACTCGGGGCTAGCGGGATTAATGAGCAGTTCTTC

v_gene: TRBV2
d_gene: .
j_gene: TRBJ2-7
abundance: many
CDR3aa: CASKQDYAEQYF
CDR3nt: TGTGCCAGCAAGCAGGATTACGCGGAGCAGTACTTC

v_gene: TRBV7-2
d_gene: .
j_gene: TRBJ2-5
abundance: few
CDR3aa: CASSSGWETQYF
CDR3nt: TGTGCCAGCAGTTCCGGATGGGAGACCCAGTACTTC

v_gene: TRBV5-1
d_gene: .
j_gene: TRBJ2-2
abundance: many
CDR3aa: CASSLRGSHTGELFF
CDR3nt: TGCGCCAGCAGCTTGAGGGGGTCACACACCGGGGAGCTGTTTTTT

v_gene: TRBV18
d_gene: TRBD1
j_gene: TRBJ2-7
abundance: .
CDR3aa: CASSPPDRAYEQYF
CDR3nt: TGTGCCAGCTCACCACCAGACAGGGCCTACGAGCAGTACTTC

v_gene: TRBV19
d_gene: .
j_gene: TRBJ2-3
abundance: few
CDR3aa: CASSIWLDPADTQYF
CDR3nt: TGTGCCAGTAGTATATGGTTAGACCCCGCAGATACGCAGTATTTT

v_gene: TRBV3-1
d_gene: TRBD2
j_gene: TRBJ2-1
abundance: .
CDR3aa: CASSQVLAGTNEQFF
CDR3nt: TGTGCCAGCAGCCAGGTTCTAGCGGGGACCAATGAGCAGTTCTTC

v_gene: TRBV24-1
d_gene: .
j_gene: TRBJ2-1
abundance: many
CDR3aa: CATSDQTPGSYNEQFF
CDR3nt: TGTGCCACCAGTGATCAGACCCCTGGCTCCTACAATGAGCAGTTCTTC

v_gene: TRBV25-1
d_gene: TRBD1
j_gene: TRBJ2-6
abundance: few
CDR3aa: CASSVPGQGLSGANVLTF
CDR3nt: TGTGCCAGCAGCGTTCCGGGACAGGGTCTCTCTGGGGCCAACGTCCTGACTTTC

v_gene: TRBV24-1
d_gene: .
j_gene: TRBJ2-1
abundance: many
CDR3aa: CATSEKRHEQFF
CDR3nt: TGTGCCACCAGTGAAAAGCGCCATGAGCAGTTCTTC

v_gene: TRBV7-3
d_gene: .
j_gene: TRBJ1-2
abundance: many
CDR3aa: CASSSTPGYGYTF
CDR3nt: TGTGCCAGCAGCTCCACCCCGGGCTATGGCTACACCTTC

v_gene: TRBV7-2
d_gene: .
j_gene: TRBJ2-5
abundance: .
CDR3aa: CASSPILYQETQYF
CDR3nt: TGTGCCAGCAGCCCTATACTGTACCAAGAGACCCAGTACTTC

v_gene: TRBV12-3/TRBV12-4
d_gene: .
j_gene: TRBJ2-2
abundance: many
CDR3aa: CASSLQGYMGDTGELFF
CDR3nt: TGTGCCAGCAGTTTACAGGGCTACATGGGGGACACCGGGGAGCTGTTTTTT

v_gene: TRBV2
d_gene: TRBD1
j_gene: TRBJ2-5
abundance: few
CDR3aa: CASSGAGTGGETQYF
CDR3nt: TGTGCCAGCAGTGGCGCCGGGACAGGGGGGGAGACCCAGTACTTC

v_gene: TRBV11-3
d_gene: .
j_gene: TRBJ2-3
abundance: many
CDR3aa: CASSSGRTDTQYF
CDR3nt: TGTGCCAGCAGCTCAGGGAGGACAGATACGCAGTATTTT

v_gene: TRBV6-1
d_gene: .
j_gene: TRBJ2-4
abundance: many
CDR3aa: CASSEAPFKNIQYF
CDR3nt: TGTGCCAGCAGTGAGGCACCCTTCAAAAACATTCAGTACTTC

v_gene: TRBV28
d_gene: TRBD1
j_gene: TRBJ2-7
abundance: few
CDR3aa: CASSSHQGVGYEQYF
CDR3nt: TGTGCCAGCAGTTCCCACCAGGGGGTCGGGTACGAGCAGTACTTC

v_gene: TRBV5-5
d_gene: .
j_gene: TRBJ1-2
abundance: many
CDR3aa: CASSLATRGYTF
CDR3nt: TGTGCCAGCAGCCTGGCAACGAGAGGCTACACCTTC

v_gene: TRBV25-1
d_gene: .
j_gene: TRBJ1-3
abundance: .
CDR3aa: CARSGRQPVSSGNTIYF
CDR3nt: TGTGCCAGGTCAGGCAGACAGCCCGTATCTTCTGGAAACACCATATATTTT

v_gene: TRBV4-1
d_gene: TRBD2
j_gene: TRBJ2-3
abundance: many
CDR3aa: CASSQDREGGDTQYF
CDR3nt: TGCGCCAGCAGCCAAGATCGGGAGGGCGGAGATACGCAGTATTTT

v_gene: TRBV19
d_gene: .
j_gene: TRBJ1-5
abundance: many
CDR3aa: CASSNGLPQHF
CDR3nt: TGTGCCAGTAGTAACGGTCTGCCCCAGCATTTT

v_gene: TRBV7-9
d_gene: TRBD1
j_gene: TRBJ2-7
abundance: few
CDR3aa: CASSLRDREHNF
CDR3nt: TGTGCCAGCAGCTTACGGGACAGGGAGCACAACTTC

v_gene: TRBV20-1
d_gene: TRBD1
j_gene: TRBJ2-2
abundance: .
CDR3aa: CSAPLGDRGFANTGELFF
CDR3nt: TGCAGTGCTCCCCTAGGGGACAGGGGATTTGCGAACACCGGGGAGCTGTTTTTT

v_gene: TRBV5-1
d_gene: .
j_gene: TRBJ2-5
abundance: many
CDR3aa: CASSARGGVETQYF
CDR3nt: TGCGCCAGCAGCGCCCGAGGAGGGGTAGAGACCCAGTACTTC

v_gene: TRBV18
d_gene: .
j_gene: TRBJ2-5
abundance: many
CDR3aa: CASSLLGSEETQYF
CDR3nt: TGTGCCAGCTCACTCCTGGGGTCAGAAGAGACCCAGTACTTC

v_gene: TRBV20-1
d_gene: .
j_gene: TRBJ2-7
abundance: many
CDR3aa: CSALTPREQYF
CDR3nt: TGCAGTGCTCTAACCCCGCGCGAGCAGTACTTC

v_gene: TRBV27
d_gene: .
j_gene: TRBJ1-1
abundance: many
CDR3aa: CASSRAFGTEAFF
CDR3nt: TGTGCCAGCAGCCGGGCCTTTGGAACTGAAGCTTTCTTT

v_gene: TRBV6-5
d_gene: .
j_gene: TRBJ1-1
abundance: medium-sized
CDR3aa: CASSYKGGGEAFF
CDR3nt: TGTGCCAGCAGTTATAAAGGGGGAGGTGAAGCTTTCTTT

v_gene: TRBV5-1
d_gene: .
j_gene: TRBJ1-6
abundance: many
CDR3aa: CASSWRTENSPLHF
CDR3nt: TGCGCCAGCAGCTGGCGGACAGAAAATTCACCCCTCCACTTT

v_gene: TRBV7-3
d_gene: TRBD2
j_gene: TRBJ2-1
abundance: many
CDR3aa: CASSSSGIPGNEQFF
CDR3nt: TGTGCCAGCAGTTCGAGCGGGATCCCTGGCAATGAGCAGTTCTTC

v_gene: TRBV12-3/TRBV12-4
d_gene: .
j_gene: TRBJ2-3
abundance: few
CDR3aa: CASSLNPGMGDTQYF
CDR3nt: TGTGCCAGCAGTTTAAACCCGGGAATGGGAGATACGCAGTATTTT